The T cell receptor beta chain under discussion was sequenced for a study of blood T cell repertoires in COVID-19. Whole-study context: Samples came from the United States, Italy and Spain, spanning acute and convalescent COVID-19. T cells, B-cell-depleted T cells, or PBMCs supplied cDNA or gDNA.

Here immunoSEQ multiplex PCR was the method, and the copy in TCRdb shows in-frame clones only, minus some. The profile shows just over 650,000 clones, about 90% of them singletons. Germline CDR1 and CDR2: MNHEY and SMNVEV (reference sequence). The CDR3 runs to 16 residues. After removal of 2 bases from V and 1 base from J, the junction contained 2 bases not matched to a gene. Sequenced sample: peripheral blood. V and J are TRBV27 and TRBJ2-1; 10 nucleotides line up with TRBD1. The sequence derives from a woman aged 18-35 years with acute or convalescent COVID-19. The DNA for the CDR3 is TGTGCCAGCAGTTTACTGGGACAGGGGTCCTACAATGAGCAGTTCTTC. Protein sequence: CASSLLGQGSYNEQFF.